Described below is a single TCR beta chain sequence and its context. Under the authors' procedure: How many nucleated cells were present was estimated from reference gene primer amplification. Assay used: immunoSEQ multiplex PCR; TCRdb lists only in-frame clones, some missing. That table furnishes V, J and clone size, whereas the DNA furnished D and trimming. The table records 100,000 to 150,000 clones, roughly 86% of them present only once. The sample is drawn from a study of blood T cell repertoires in COVID-19. Study-level information: Both acute and convalescent COVID-19 samples were obtained from the United States, Italy and Spain.

In germline, CDR1 is SSHAT, CDR2 FNYEAQ (reference sequence). The CDR3 is made up of 16 amino acids. J was trimmed by 5 bases and V by 3 bases; bases with no gene match: 8. This TCR was sampled from a human donor in a cohort sampled during active COVID-19. Sequencing used peripheral blood. V and J are TRBV7-7 and TRBJ2-5; 11 bases are shared with TRBD2. In DNA, the CDR3 is TGTGCCAGCAGCTTGAGTAGCGGGAGGGCGAGGGAGACCCAGTACTTC. Its protein is CASSLSSGRARETQYF.